The rows below give T cell receptor beta chains drawn from one sample of a study of cytomegalovirus exposure and HLA in healthy donors. Profiling relied on immunoSEQ multiplex PCR, and the TCRdb table lists in-frame clones only, not all of them. The repertoire has roughly 250,000 clones, 86% of them found once; the top ten carry 1% to 1.5%. The sequenced sample was PBMCs. The receptors were gathered from a woman in her twenties or thirties in good health and CMV-seropositive. CDR3s include the opening cysteine and the closing phenylalanine or tryptophan. A D gene is named only where the DNA matches it firmly. Clone size is given for some rows only: seen once, a few or many times, or a class if the clone is expanded.

j_call,clone_size,v_call,d_call,cdr3_nt,cdr3_aa
TRBJ2-1,-,TRBV10-1,-,TGCGCCAGCAGTCTATCGGAGGGAGCTTACAATGAGCAGTTCTTC,CASSLSEGAYNEQFF
TRBJ1-1,-,TRBV2,TRBD1,TGTGCCAGCAGATTTACCCGGGACAGGGTGTCAGGCACTGAAGCTTTCTTT,CASRFTRDRVSGTEAFF
TRBJ2-4,-,TRBV5-4,TRBD1,TGTGCCAGCAGCCCCGGACAGGGAAACATTCAGTACTTC,CASSPGQGNIQYF
TRBJ2-7,-,TRBV19,TRBD1,TGTGCCAGTAGTATAGATTCGGGACAGGGCTCCTACGAGCAGTACTTC,CASSIDSGQGSYEQYF
TRBJ1-2,-,TRBV19,-,TGTGCCAGTAGTATCGATACGACAGTAGGCGGCTACACCTTC,CASSIDTTVGGYTF
TRBJ2-7,-,TRBV7-8,TRBD1,TGTGCCAGCAGCGAGGGACAGGGGTTGTCGTCCTACGAGCAGTACTTC,CASSEGQGLSSYEQYF
TRBJ2-5,-,TRBV28,TRBD1,TGTGCCAGCAGTTTACCCGTCACAGGGGGAGAGACCCAGTACTTC,CASSLPVTGGETQYF
TRBJ2-5,-,TRBV10-2,-,TGCGCCAGCAGTGAAAGATCACTCCAAGAGACCCAGTACTTC,CASSERSLQETQYF
TRBJ1-1,-,TRBV6-1,TRBD1,TGTGCCAGCACACGGACAGGGGAAACTGAAGCTTTCTTT,CASTRTGETEAFF
TRBJ2-1,-,TRBV27,-,TGTGCCAGCAGTTCACCCCCGGGACTTTACAATGAGCAGTTCTTC,CASSSPPGLYNEQFF
TRBJ1-1,-,TRBV5-1,TRBD1,TGCGCCAGCAGTGCCCTACAGGGGATGGACACTGAAGCTTTCTTT,CASSALQGMDTEAFF
TRBJ2-1,-,TRBV6-1,TRBD2,TGTGCCAGCAGTGAAAAGGAAACTAGCGGGAGGGTTTACTCCTACAATGAGCAGTTCTTC,CASSEKETSGRVYSYNEQFF
TRBJ2-2,-,TRBV6-6,-,TGTGCCAGCAGAGGGGCGAACACCGGGGAGCTGTTTTTT,CASRGANTGELFF
TRBJ2-7,-,TRBV11-3,TRBD2,TGTGCCAGCAGCTTCCTAATAGCGGGAGGGCTGAATTACGAGCAGTACTTC,CASSFLIAGGLNYEQYF
TRBJ2-7,-,TRBV29-1,TRBD2,TGCAGCGTCCGCGGACTAGCGGGAGCATACGAGCAGTACTTC,CSVRGLAGAYEQYF
TRBJ2-7,-,TRBV19,-,TGTGCCAGTAGTAGAATTAGAGCCCTTCTCTACGAGCAGTACTTC,CASSRIRALLYEQYF
TRBJ1-2,-,TRBV4-1,-,TGCGCCAGCAGCCAAGATTGGGCAGGGATCAGTGGCTACACCTTC,CASSQDWAGISGYTF
TRBJ2-1,-,TRBV6-5,TRBD2,TGTGCCAGCAGTTACGGAGCGGGAGTCGTGGGTGAGCAGTTCTTC,CASSYGAGVVGEQFF
TRBJ2-3,-,TRBV13,TRBD1,TGTGCCAGCAACAGACAGGGAGTCACAGATACGCAGTATTTT,CASNRQGVTDTQYF
TRBJ2-3,-,TRBV6-1,TRBD2,TGTGCCAGCAGAGAAGGACTAGCGGGCCCACAGTATTTT,CASREGLAGPQYF
TRBJ2-2,once,TRBV4-1,-,TGCGCCAGCAGCCAAGATGGCTCCAGGGCCGGAACCGGGGAGCTGTTTTTT,CASSQDGSRAGTGELFF
TRBJ2-7,-,TRBV29-1,TRBD2,TGCAGCGTTGCACTAGCGGGGATGCGGTACTTC,CSVALAGMRYF
TRBJ2-1,-,TRBV5-6,-,TGTGCCAGCAGCTTAGACACCTACAATGAGCAGTTCTTC,CASSLDTYNEQFF
TRBJ2-7,-,TRBV11-3,TRBD2,TGTGCCAGCAGCTTAAATAGCGGGAGGCCCTACGAGCAGTACTTC,CASSLNSGRPYEQYF
TRBJ2-7,-,TRBV10-3,-,TGTGCCATCCTTGAGGGTCACTCCTACGAGCAGTACTTC,CAILEGHSYEQYF
TRBJ1-4,-,TRBV27,-,TGTGCCAGCAGTTTAATCAGGGGCGGTAATGAAAAACTGTTTTTT,CASSLIRGGNEKLFF
TRBJ2-7,-,TRBV5-1,TRBD1,TGCGCCAGCAGCTACACAGGGGGTACCTACGAGCAGTACTTC,CASSYTGGTYEQYF
TRBJ1-2,-,TRBV28,TRBD1,TGTGCCAGCACCTTGACAGGGGGGTATGGCTACACCTTC,CASTLTGGYGYTF
TRBJ1-1,-,TRBV4-1,-,TGCGCCAGCAGCCAAGGCGCGAACACTGAAGCTTTCTTT,CASSQGANTEAFF
TRBJ2-7,-,TRBV10-3,-,TGTGCCATCAGTGAAGCGGAGCTAGGGATTGCTTACGAGCAGTACTTC,CAISEAELGIAYEQYF
TRBJ1-1,-,TRBV5-4,TRBD1,TGTGCCAGCAGCCCCCGGGACAGGGGGAACACTGAAGCTTTCTTT,CASSPRDRGNTEAFF
TRBJ2-7,once,TRBV27,-,TGTGCCAGCAGTCTGGGGGGCGAGCAGTACTTC,CASSLGGEQYF